Here is one T cell receptor (beta chain) with its context. The length of the CDR3 is 15 residues. Healthy Caucasians from Russia aged roughly 6 to 95 served as donors. Each sample yielded at least 6.5 million isolated PBMCs. For the second PCR, which ran for about 7 to 11 cycles, a sample-barcoded 5' primer and a J-beta primer mix were used. TCRdb re-analysed the 5' RACE reads in MiXCR, keeping a single row per CDR3 protein. Among around 1.5 million distinct CDR3 sequences listed, around 36% were seen once. This entry is derived from a study of blood T cells in healthy people across ages. This TCR was recovered from a woman in her 30s in good health. The chain links TRBV21-1 to TRBJ2-7; the tabulated D call, TRBD1, remains unverified against the DNA. TRBV21-1 is a pseudogene segment. The sequencing sample was made of blood. The CDR3 DNA sequence: TGTGCCAGCAGCCATTCACGGACTGGGGACTACGAGCAGTACTTC. This encodes CASSHSRTGDYEQYF.